This is a list of T cell receptor beta chains from one sample in a study of T-cell memory formation after mild COVID-19. TCRdb used MiXCR to reprocess the 5' RACE reads, holding one entry per CDR3 protein. The table lists some 160,000 distinct CDR3 sequences, 25% to 40% of them singletons. Source material: PBMCs or a T cell subset sorted from them (not recorded which). All receptors derive from an adult woman who had mild COVID-19 (a few samples of this study predate the infection). Cell type and time point are not known. Each CDR3 is given with its conserved first and last residue. D genes are given only for firm matches. Some rows have no size entry. The others give once, few or many, or a class for an expanded clone.

j_call | v_call | clone_size | cdr3_length | d_call | cdr3_aa | cdr3_nt
TRBJ2-7 | TRBV7-6 | NA | 15 | TRBD2 | CASRPYSGSMYEQYF | TGTGCCAGCAGACCTTATAGCGGGAGTATGTACGAGCAGTACTTC
TRBJ1-2 | TRBV20-1 | few | 17 | TRBD1 | CSARDRQGDRFNYGYTF | TGCAGTGCTAGAGATAGACAGGGGGACCGTTTTAACTATGGCTACACCTTC
TRBJ2-1 | TRBV27 | few | 13 | NA | CASSWTVENEQFF | TGTGCCAGCAGTTGGACCGTAGAGAATGAGCAGTTCTTC
TRBJ2-7 | TRBV6-5 | few | 12 | NA | CASKQGPLEQYF | TGTGCCAGTAAACAGGGACCTCTCGAGCAGTACTTC
TRBJ2-2 | TRBV29-1 | few | 11 | NA | CSVRNTGELFF | TGCAGCGTGAGGAACACCGGGGAGCTGTTTTTT
TRBJ1-2 | TRBV6-5 | NA | 16 | TRBD1 | CASSPRTGGRVYGYTF | TGTGCCAGCAGTCCCCGGACAGGGGGAAGGGTCTATGGCTACACCTTC
TRBJ2-5 | TRBV9 | NA | 20 | TRBD2 | CASSLRPGLAKRGGQETQYF | TGTGCCAGCAGCCTTCGACCGGGACTAGCGAAGAGGGGGGGCCAAGAGACCCAGTACTTC
TRBJ1-2 | TRBV6-5 | few | 14 | NA | CASSRDGHNYGYTF | TGTGCCAGCAGCCGGGACGGACATAACTATGGCTACACCTTC
TRBJ1-4 | TRBV11-1 | NA | 14 | NA | CASSTGQQNEKLFF | TGTGCCAGCAGCACCGGACAGCAAAATGAAAAACTGTTTTTT
TRBJ2-1 | TRBV24-1 | NA | 14 | TRBD2 | CATSTSGSFYEQFF | TGTGCCACCTCGACTAGCGGGAGTTTCTATGAGCAGTTCTTC
TRBJ1-2 | TRBV12-3/TRBV12-4 | NA | 14 | NA | CASSFDRRLYGYTF | TGTGCCAGCAGTTTCGACCGGAGGCTATATGGCTACACCTTC
TRBJ2-5 | TRBV29-1 | NA | 15 | TRBD1 | CSVEWGTGSIETQYF | TGCAGCGTCGAGTGGGGGACAGGGTCGATTGAGACCCAGTACTTC
TRBJ1-5 | TRBV27 | NA | 12 | NA | CASSFPGMPQHF | TGTGCCAGCAGTTTCCCCGGGATGCCCCAGCATTTT
TRBJ2-5 | TRBV6-5 | few | 15 | NA | CASSSQDREGETQYF | TGTGCCAGCAGTTCACAAGACAGGGAGGGAGAGACCCAGTACTTC
TRBJ2-7 | TRBV20-1 | NA | 18 | TRBD2 | CSAQTSGSPYARSYEQYF | TGCAGTGCTCAGACTAGCGGGAGCCCGTATGCTAGATCCTACGAGCAGTACTTC
TRBJ1-2 | TRBV29-1 | NA | 13 | TRBD1 | CSAMTGGSYGYTF | TGCAGCGCGATGACAGGGGGCAGCTATGGCTACACCTTC
TRBJ2-3 | TRBV29-1 | NA | 13 | NA | CSVERGSTDTQYF | TGCAGCGTTGAGAGGGGAAGCACAGATACGCAGTATTTT
TRBJ2-7 | TRBV20-1 | few | 12 | NA | CSARDPTYEQYF | TGCAGTGCTAGAGATCCTACCTACGAGCAGTACTTC
TRBJ2-7 | TRBV4-1 | NA | 13 | TRBD1 | CASSQGTGYEQYF | TGCGCCAGCAGCCAAGGGACAGGGTACGAGCAGTACTTC
TRBJ1-2 | TRBV29-1 | NA | 13 | TRBD1 | CSSRQGGREGYTF | TGCAGCTCAAGACAGGGGGGAAGGGAAGGCTACACCTTC
TRBJ2-7 | TRBV5-6 | few | 13 | NA | CASSIRDSYEQYF | TGTGCCAGCAGCATCCGGGATTCCTACGAGCAGTACTTC
TRBJ1-2 | TRBV19 | few | 12 | NA | CASDIRGYGYTF | TGTGCCAGCGACATCCGAGGATATGGCTACACCTTC
TRBJ1-3 | TRBV30 | few | 13 | NA | CAWRHHSGNTIYF | TGTGCCTGGCGACACCACTCTGGAAACACCATATATTTT
TRBJ1-2 | TRBV7-9 | few | 14 | NA | CASSLGPTNYGYTF | TGTGCCAGCAGCTTAGGGCCGACAAACTATGGCTACACCTTC